This TCR beta chain originates from a study of T-cell memory formation after mild COVID-19. For the study at large: TCR clusters were mostly confined to one donor each. General observations from the study: Nothing confirmed that second-wave clones peaking on day 37 were specific for SARS-CoV-2. Clones that got smaller from day 15 to 85 had even CD4/CD8, while clones growing later tipped toward CD4+.

Libraries for TCRalpha and TCRbeta carried sample barcodes and unique molecular identifiers via 5'RACE. TCRdb itself ran the 5' RACE reads through MiXCR, one entry per CDR3 protein. The sample consists of some 300,000 distinct CDR3 sequences, 20% to 25% of them appearing once. This clonotype was seen only once. Its specificity is not known. The CDR3 loop spans 15 amino acids. Trimming stripped 6 bases from V and 4 bases from J, with 18 bases between. CDR1 SGHRS and CDR2 YFSETQ come from the germline V gene. The chain employs TRBV5-1 and TRBJ2-3; D possibly uses TRBD1 or TRBD2 (5 bases each). The receptor comes from a man younger than 30 who had mild COVID-19 (a few samples of this study predate the infection). Cell type and time point are not known. Source material: PBMCs or a T cell subset sorted from them (not recorded which). This CDR3 reads CASTHDGLGADTQYF. The CDR3 nucleotides are TGCGCCAGCACACATGACGGGCTGGGGGCAGATACGCAGTATTTT.